The TCR beta chain under discussion was sequenced for a study of CD8 T cells in ankylosing spondylitis. Germline V gives CDR1 DFQATT, CDR2 SNEGSKA (reference sequence). V dropped 6 bases and J dropped 6; count of bases not matched to a gene: 11. The CDR3 covers 16 residues. A few counts support this clonotype. Its antigen is not identified. MiXCR, run by TCRdb on the 5' RACE reads, gives a single entry per CDR3 protein. Of 750,000 to 850,000 distinct CDR3 sequences listed, 12% were seen once; the top ten hold more than 0.5%. Study results and caveats: A motif in TCR beta, a set of under 10 highly homologous variants, appeared characteristic of ankylosing spondylitis blood.

The V gene is TRBV20-1, the J gene TRBJ2-3; 14 nucleotides line up with TRBD2. The sample was blood, either unsorted or a sorted T cell fraction (not recorded which). The clonotype was recovered from a male donor with ankylosing spondylitis. The CDR3 here is CSATTSGRAGWDTQYF. The DNA for the CDR3 is TGCAGTGCAACGACTAGCGGGAGGGCCGGATGGGATACGCAGTATTTT.